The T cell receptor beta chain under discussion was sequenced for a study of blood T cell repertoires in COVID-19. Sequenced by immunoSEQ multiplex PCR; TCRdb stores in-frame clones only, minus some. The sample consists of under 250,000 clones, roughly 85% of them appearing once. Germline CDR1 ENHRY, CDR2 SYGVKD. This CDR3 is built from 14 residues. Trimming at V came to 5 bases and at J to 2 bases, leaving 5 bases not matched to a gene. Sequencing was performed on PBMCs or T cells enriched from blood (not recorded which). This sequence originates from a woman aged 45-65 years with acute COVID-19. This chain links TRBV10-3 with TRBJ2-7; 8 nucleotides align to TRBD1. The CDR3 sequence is CAISSTDRAYEQYF. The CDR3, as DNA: TGTGCCATCAGTAGTACGGACAGGGCCTACGAGCAGTACTTC.